These T cell receptor beta chains were read from a single sample in a study of OX40 agonist ivuxolimab in advanced cancers. The protocol was immunoSEQ multiplex PCR, while the TCRdb copy is restricted to in-frame clones and leaves out a portion. The sample includes 75,000 to 100,000 clones, around 90% of them seen just once. Source: CD4+ or CD8+ T cells sorted from blood, taken in a trial of the OX40 agonist ivuxolimab. These receptors were obtained from an adult with an advanced solid tumor such as melanoma, head and neck, liver or kidney cancer. The CDR3 runs from the conserved cysteine through the conserved F or W. D genes are given only for firm matches. Rows give clone size only sometimes, using once, few, many, or a class for an expanded clone.

D gene,clone size,J gene,V gene,CDR3 protein,CDR3 DNA
-,-,TRBJ2-2,TRBV25-1,CASSALVFTNTGELFF,TGTGCCAGCAGTGCCCTGGTATTCACGAACACCGGGGAGCTGTTTTTT
-,-,TRBJ2-7,TRBV6-5,CASSKDTGLVLEQYF,TGTGCCAGCAGTAAGGATACAGGGCTCGTCCTTGAGCAGTACTTC
-,-,TRBJ2-5,TRBV19,CASSGNREGETQYF,TGTGCCAGTAGCGGTAACAGGGAGGGAGAGACCCAGTACTTC
-,-,TRBJ2-3,TRBV9,CASSVQGSGGTDTQYF,TGTGCCAGCAGCGTCCAAGGGTCTGGAGGCACAGATACGCAGTATTTT
-,-,TRBJ2-7,TRBV4-2,CASSQDAGSFYEQYF,TGTGCCAGCAGCCAAGATGCGGGATCCTTCTACGAGCAGTACTTC
-,-,TRBJ1-5,TRBV28,CASRPSNQPQHF,TGTGCCAGCAGGCCTAGCAATCAGCCCCAGCATTTT
-,-,TRBJ1-1,TRBV15,CATSRDSLRESANTEAFF,TGTGCCACCAGCAGAGATTCATTAAGGGAAAGTGCGAACACTGAAGCTTTCTTT
TRBD1,-,TRBJ2-7,TRBV27,CASRGFSGQGLDYEQYF,TGTGCCAGCAGGGGATTTAGTGGACAGGGGCTGGACTACGAGCAGTACTTC
-,-,TRBJ2-2,TRBV7-9,CASTRRRVGTGELFF,TGTGCCAGCACGCGGAGAAGAGTTGGCACCGGGGAGCTGTTTTTT
TRBD2,-,TRBJ2-5,TRBV7-3,CASSPGTSGGAWETQYF,TGTGCCAGCAGCCCCGGGACTAGCGGGGGGGCCTGGGAGACCCAGTACTTC
-,-,TRBJ2-7,TRBV6-5,CASSSLGGRYEQYF,TGTGCCAGCAGTTCCCTTGGGGGGCGCTACGAGCAGTACTTC
-,few,TRBJ1-5,TRBV19,CASIPGHQPQHF,TGTGCCAGTATTCCCGGACATCAGCCCCAGCATTTT
-,-,TRBJ2-1,TRBV19,CASSIIGTVGVGEQFF,TGTGCCAGTAGTATCATCGGGACTGTTGGCGTTGGTGAGCAGTTCTTC
-,-,TRBJ1-2,TRBV7-9,CASSGQRKHVGYTF,TGTGCCAGCAGCGGACAGAGAAAGCATGTTGGCTACACCTTC
-,once,TRBJ2-2,TRBV10-3,CAGRGRSTGELFF,TGTGCCGGCAGGGGCAGGAGCACCGGGGAGCTGTTTTTT
-,-,TRBJ2-6,TRBV7-3,CASSRGASGANVLTF,TGTGCCAGCAGCCGAGGGGCCTCTGGGGCCAACGTCCTGACTTTC
-,-,TRBJ2-7,TRBV4-1,CASSQALTSSYEQYF,TGCGCCAGCAGCCAAGCTCTGACAAGCTCCTACGAGCAGTACTTC
TRBD1,-,TRBJ2-7,TRBV6-5,CASSYRGQTSYEQYF,TGTGCCAGCAGTTACCGGGGACAGACCTCCTACGAGCAGTACTTC